The 17 T cell receptor beta chains given below trace back to one sample, sequenced in a study of blood T cell repertoires in COVID-19. Data came from immunoSEQ multiplex PCR; TCRdb stores just in-frame clones and leaves some out. Altogether roughly 300,000 clones are present, roughly 90% being singletons, with the ten largest covering approximately 17%. Sequencing was performed on PBMCs or T cells enriched from blood (not recorded which). All receptors come from a woman in her thirties who had recovered from COVID-19.

The genes are TRBV28 and TRBJ2-5, with 8 nucleotides matching TRBD2. The V segment lost 5 bases and the J segment 5 bases; nucleotides outside the gene matches: 7. CDR3 length: 14 residues. CDR1 is MDHEN, CDR2 SYDVKM, per germline. The CDR3 DNA sequence: TGTGCCAGCAGTCTTCTAGCGGGCAGGGAGACCCAGTACTTC. Its protein is CASSLLAGRETQYF.

The chain joins TRBV6-2 or TRBV6-3 to TRBJ1-1, with D possibly matching TRBD1 (5 bases). The CDR3 is made up of 12 amino acids. In germline, CDR1 is MNHEY, CDR2 SVGEGT. V was pared by 5 bases and J by 4 bases, with 8 bases between. The CDR3 loop is CASSDDSTEAFF. CDR3 coding DNA: TGTGCCAGCAGTGATGACAGCACTGAAGCTTTCTTT.

This chain links TRBV28 with TRBJ1-1; possibly TRBD1 for D (6 bases). The CDR3 has 13 residues. Between the trimmed V and J ends, which lost 2 bases and 7 bases, there was a span of 11 bases. CDR1 is MDHEN and CDR2 is SYDVKM in the germline V gene. CDR3 DNA: TGTGCCAGCAGTTTAACAGGGAACGGTGAAGCTTTCTTT. Its translation: CASSLTGNGEAFF.

V is TRBV4-1 and J is TRBJ2-5; 7 nucleotides agree with TRBD1. The CDR3 runs to 15 residues. Looked up from germline, CDR1 is MGHRA and CDR2 is YSYEKL. V was clipped by 5 bases and J by 3 bases; unmatched bases: 9. This CDR3 reads CASSSHGQGEETQYF. In DNA form, the CDR3 reads TGCGCCAGCAGCTCCCACGGGCAGGGGGAAGAGACCCAGTACTTC.

The chain combines TRBV5-1 with TRBJ1-1; weak D call: TRBD1 (5 bases). The CDR3 covers 12 residues. The germline V and J ends were trimmed by 5 bases and 8 bases, with 13 bases remaining between them. Per germline, CDR1 SGHRS and CDR2 YFSETQ. The CDR3 coding sequence is TGCGCCAGCAGAGGGAGGGGCCGGGAAGCTTTCTTT. Residues: CASRGRGREAFF.

Worth noting for this clone: Other DNA sequences in the same sample also yield this CDR3. CDR3 nucleotide sequence: TGTGCCAGCAGCTTGGCAGGGGCCGGGGCCAACGTCCTGACTTTC. Encoded protein: CASSLAGAGANVLTF. The chain carries TRBV5-4 and TRBJ2-6; D possibly corresponds to TRBD1 (6 bases). Germline V lookup: CDR1 SGHNT, CDR2 YYREEE (reference sequence). The CDR3 extends over 15 amino acids. V lost 0 bases and J lost 4, with 8 bases in between. Full variable domain (missing parts from reference TRBV5-4 and TRBJ2-6): ETGVTQSPTHLIKTRGQQVTLRCSSQSGHNTVSWYQQALGQGPQFIFQYYREEENGRGNFPPRFSGLQFPNYSSELNVNALELDDSALYLCASSLAGAGANVLTFGAGSRLTVL.

The V gene is TRBV6-1, the J gene TRBJ2-1, with 7 positions matching TRBD1. V trimming: 0 bases; J trimming: 3 bases; junction bases outside the gene matches: 5. CDR1 MNHNS and CDR2 SASEGT come from the germline V gene. The CDR3 runs 16 residues. Written as DNA, the CDR3 is TGTGCCAGCAGTGAAGCCAGGGGGAGTCGCTACAATGAGCAGTTCTTC. It codes for CASSEARGSRYNEQFF.

This chain uses TRBV7-2 with TRBJ1-6; TRBD1 matches at 8 bases. CDR3 size: 15 residues. V was clipped by 4 bases and J by 4 bases; unmatched bases: 3. The germline V gene has CDR1 SGHTA and CDR2 FQGNSA. CDR3 nucleotide sequence: TGTGCCAGCAGCTGGGACAGGATATATAATTCACCCCTCCACTTT. Its translation: CASSWDRIYNSPLHF.

V and J are TRBV7-8 and TRBJ2-3; TRBD1 matches 10 bases. The trim removed 2 bases at V and 5 bases at J, leaving 7 bases unmatched. There are 16 residues in the CDR3. Germline CDR1 SGHVS, CDR2 FQNEAQ. The CDR3 sequence is CASSLTRTGGLDTQYF. The CDR3 bases are TGTGCCAGCAGCTTAACTAGGACAGGGGGTCTAGATACGCAGTATTTT.

The chain joins TRBV9 to TRBJ2-7, with 9 nucleotides matching TRBD2. Germline-derived CDR1 and CDR2 are SGDLS and YYNGEE. This CDR3 has 15 residues. The junction had 7 bases not matched to a gene; V was cut back by 4 bases and J by 2 bases. The DNA for the CDR3 is TGTGCCAGCAGCACAAGTAGCGGGGGCGCCTACGAGCAGTACTTC. Amino acid sequence: CASSTSSGGAYEQYF.

This clone was recorded only once. The chain has TRBV7-9 and TRBJ2-7; 10 positions match TRBD2. Germline V CDR1 and CDR2: SEHNR, FQNEAQ (reference sequence). There are 16 residues in the CDR3. V shed 5 bases, J shed 4 bases, and the junction held 11 bases outside the gene matches. Here the CDR3 DNA reads TGTGCCAGCAGCCAACCGGCTAGCGGGGGAGGGTACGAGCAGTACTTC. Translated, it gives CASSQPASGGGYEQYF.

The chain is built from TRBV30 and TRBJ2-7, with a weak D call TRBD1 (6 bases). Trimming cost V 5 bases and J 3 bases, with 8 bases left between them. Germline loops: CDR1 GTSNPN, CDR2 SVGIG (reference sequence). The CDR3 has 11 residues. CDR3 amino acids: CAWATGYEQYF. The DNA for the CDR3 is TGTGCCTGGGCGACAGGCTACGAGCAGTACTTC.

Of note for this clone: Other nucleotide sequences from this sample produce the same CDR3. The chain combines TRBV18 with TRBJ1-6; TRBD1 is a possible D gene (5 bases). This CDR3 contains 14 residues. The V gene's germline CDR1 is KGHSH and CDR2 LQKENI. V lost 1 base to trimming and J lost 4 bases, with 5 bases between them. The DNA of the CDR3 is TGTGCCAGCTCACCACAGGGGTATAATTCACCCCTCCACTTT. Its protein is CASSPQGYNSPLHF.

The chain has TRBV4-1 and TRBJ2-4; 8 nucleotides agree with TRBD2. After removal of 3 bases from V and 0 bases from J, the junction contained 7 bases not matched to a gene. The germline V gene encodes CDR1 MGHRA and CDR2 YSYEKL. The CDR3 runs 17 residues. Here the CDR3 DNA reads TGCGCCAGCAGCCATACACACGGGGGGGTAGCCAAAAACATTCAGTACTTC. It codes for CASSHTHGGVAKNIQYF.

This clone appeared once. The V gene is TRBV5-1, the J gene TRBJ2-5; 7 nucleotides align to TRBD2. This CDR3 contains 17 residues. V shed 0 bases, J shed 5 bases, and the junction held 13 bases outside the gene matches. CDR1 and CDR2 (germline): SGHRS, YFSETQ. The CDR3 DNA follows: TGCGCCAGCAGCTTGGGTGTCGGTTCAGCGGGGATTGAGACCCAGTACTTC. Residues: CASSLGVGSAGIETQYF.

The chain is built from TRBV5-4 and TRBJ2-3, with D possibly being TRBD2 (5 bases). The CDR3 consists of 13 residues. CDR1 is SGHNT and CDR2 is YYREEE in the germline V gene (reference sequence). Trimming shortened V by 2 bases and J by 8 bases, and 12 bases separated the two germline ends. This CDR3 is CASSLPAGGTQYF. The CDR3 nucleotides read TGTGCCAGCAGCTTACCAGCCGGAGGTACGCAGTATTTT.

The chain uses TRBV10-3 and TRBJ1-2; maybe TRBD1 (5 bases). The V and J ends lost 0 bases and 2 bases respectively, with 7 bases between them. The V gene's germline CDR1 is ENHRY and CDR2 SYGVKD. This CDR3 has 14 residues. The CDR3 DNA follows: TGTGCCATCAGTGAGTCGTCAGGGAACTATGGCTACACCTTC. Amino acid sequence: CAISESSGNYGYTF.